This T cell receptor beta chain originates from a study of Tregs in tolerant kidney transplant recipients (dated by TCRdb to between 2018 and 2021). With regard to the full study: The study applied TCRbeta sequencing to find donor-specific regulatory T cells before combined kidney and bone marrow transplantation and then followed those same cells after transplant.

What the research found in general, with its limitations: The study was limited by small patient numbers, and the findings need validation in larger populations and under other immunosuppression protocols. Donor-specific Treg expansion was found to exceed global Treg expansion in tolerant patients, suggesting antigen-driven rather than nonspecific expansion. For some patients the PCR primers changed over time, which made it impossible to compare the samples from those patients at the nucleotide level. Although technical replication error seemed to be minimal, the question of biological reproducibility was not addressed directly. Expanding Tregs with activated donor B cells appeared to identify the most biologically relevant and donor-specific TCRbeta repertoire.

For TCRbeta CDR3 sequencing, genomic DNA was extracted from sorted cells using the QIAGEN DNeasy Blood and Tissue Kit. Through immunoSEQ, high-throughput TCRbeta CDR3 sequencing was done commercially, including PCR amplification with internal controls and bias correction. Per the authors' processing: Unique productive TCRbeta sequences were defined by CDR3 nucleotide sequence when primers matched and otherwise by CDR3 amino acid sequence together with Vbeta and Jbeta genes. Sorting error was corrected by removing sequences shared between sorted populations at a frequency ratio of 2:1 or less, and the remaining shared sequences were assigned to the higher population. Donor-reactive sequences were defined as at least 5-fold expanded in CFSE-low cells versus unstimulated cells, with frequency of at least 0.01% in CFSE-low cells. Repertoire divergence was quantified by Jensen-Shannon divergence calculated from the top 100 TCRbeta sequences ranked by frequency. For any sample with multiple sequencing runs, sorting error was corrected in each run separately before the runs were pooled. This is the immuneACCESS table as TCRdb keeps it, with only in-frame sequences that have V and J called. A part of the clones is gone; compared with another copy, unresolved V genes explain less than half, and the rest is unexplained. V, J and clone size are taken as reported in that table, and D and trimming were inferred from the DNA itself. The sample table holds approximately 47,000 clones, of which 89% were seen once. The top ten hold around 15% of the sample.

The transplants used related donors with nonmyeloablative bone marrow transplantation, and mixed chimerism in the human trials was transient. Thawed PBMCs were FACS-sorted into unstimulated Tregs (CD4+CD25+CD127-), CD4+ non-Tregs (CD4+CD25-), CD4 cells and CD8 cells. Several combined kidney and bone marrow transplant recipients from the ITN036ST trial were included as patients, and samples were available only from these trial subjects. Healthy control blood was processed to PBMCs by Ficoll density gradient and cryopreserved, and patient PBMCs were collected before and after transplant. With regard to this clone: Its antigen is still unknown. Base qualities are not provided; no much larger clone lies one nucleotide away.

Sequenced here: CD8+ T cells from blood (PBMCs), sampled 12 months after the transplant. This TCR derives from a human patient who received a combined kidney and bone marrow transplant. Following a transplant, some T lymphocytes may have been derived from the graft donor.

This receptor has the CDR3 CASSQGQPDTQYF. The nucleotide sequence is TGCGCCAGCAGCCAAGGACAGCCAGATACGCAGTATTTT. The chain joins TRBV4-1 to TRBJ2-3; TRBD1 is a weak D gene call, 5 bases matching. The CDR1 and CDR2 encoded by the germline V gene are MGHRA and YSYEKL. V is cut by 1 base and J by 4 bases, and the space between the germline ends is 6 bases. Measured from the cysteine to the phenylalanine, the CDR3 is 13 residues long. Here the CDR3 DNA is all that survives: 39 bases in frame from base 1.